A single sample is the source of the 3 T cell receptor beta chains below, sequenced in a study of cytomegalovirus exposure and HLA in healthy donors. Primers for the PCR totalled 60 Vbeta and 13 Jbeta. Profiling relied on immunoSEQ multiplex PCR, and the TCRdb table lists in-frame clones only, not all of them. Of under 200,000 clones listed, around 80% are singletons. Sequencing was carried out using PBMCs. All receptors come from a male donor in good health and CMV-seropositive.

The CDR3, as DNA: TGTGCCAGCACCTCTAACTATGGCTACACCTTC. This encodes CASTSNYGYTF. The chain uses TRBV7-8 and TRBJ1-2; no reliable D call. Trimming pared 7 bases from V and 0 bases from J, leaving 3 bases between. The germline CDR1 and CDR2 sequences are SGHVS and FQNEAQ. The CDR3 contains 11 residues.

The genes are TRBV4-2 and TRBJ2-7, with D perhaps matching TRBD1 (6 bases). There are 15 residues in the CDR3. The germline V gene encodes CDR1 LGHNA and CDR2 YNFKEQ. Trimming pared 0 bases from V and 2 bases from J, leaving 11 bases between. In DNA form, the CDR3 reads TGTGCCAGCAGCCAAGAGAAACAGGGCACCTACGAGCAGTACTTC. Translating gives CASSQEKQGTYEQYF.

This chain connects TRBV2 to TRBJ1-1; D is unclear. V gave up 2 bases and J gave up 7 bases, with 5 bases separating them. Per the germline V gene, CDR1 is SNHLY and CDR2 is FYNNEI. The CDR3 has 11 amino acids. CDR3 loop: CASSEPSEAFF. In DNA, the CDR3 is TGTGCCAGCAGTGAACCCAGTGAAGCTTTCTTT.